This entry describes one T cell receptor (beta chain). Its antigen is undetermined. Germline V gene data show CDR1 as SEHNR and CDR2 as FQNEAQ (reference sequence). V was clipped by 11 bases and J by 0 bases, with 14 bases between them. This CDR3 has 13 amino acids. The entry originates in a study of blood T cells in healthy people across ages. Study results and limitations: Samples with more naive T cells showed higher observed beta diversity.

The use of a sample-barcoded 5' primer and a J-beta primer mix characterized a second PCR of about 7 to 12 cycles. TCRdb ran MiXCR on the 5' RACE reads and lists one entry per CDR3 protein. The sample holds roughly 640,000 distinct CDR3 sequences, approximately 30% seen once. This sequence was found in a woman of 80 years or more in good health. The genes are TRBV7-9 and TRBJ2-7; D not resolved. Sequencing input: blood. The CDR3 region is CASGIRSSYEQYF. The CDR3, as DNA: TGTGCCTCGGGCATACGGAGCTCCTACGAGCAGTACTTC. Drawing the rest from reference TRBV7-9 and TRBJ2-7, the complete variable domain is DTGVSQNPRHKITKRGQNVTFRCDPISEHNRLYWYRQTLGQGPEFLTYFQNEAQLEKSRLLSDRFSAERPKGSFSTLEIQRTEQGDSAMYLCASGIRSSYEQYFGPGTRLTVT.